This TCR beta chain stems from a study of blood T cell repertoires in COVID-19. Study information: COVID-19 samples, acute and convalescent, were from the United States, Italy and Spain.

Here immunoSEQ multiplex PCR was the method, and the copy in TCRdb shows in-frame clones only, minus some. The sample carries fewer than 150,000 clones, approximately 87% recorded once. Germline loops: CDR1 SGHTA, CDR2 FQGTGA. This CDR3 comprises 13 residues. V trimming: 3 bases; J trimming: 13 bases; junction bases outside the gene matches: 7. Sequences were obtained from peripheral blood. The sequence was collected from a woman in her fifties or sixties with acute or convalescent COVID-19. The chain couples TRBV7-3 to TRBJ2-1, with 9 bases identical to TRBD2. This chain's CDR3 is CASSFGLAMDQFF. The DNA for the CDR3 is TGTGCCAGCAGCTTCGGACTAGCGATGGATCAGTTCTTC.